The rows below give T cell receptor beta chains drawn from one sample of a study of spatial heterogeneity in lung cancer. Each CDR3 protein is one row after TCRdb ran MiXCR on the 5' RACE reads. Seen here are approximately 26,000 distinct CDR3 sequences, under 9.5% observed once, and the top ten hold 7.7%. Sequenced here: lung tumor tissue, sampled at surgery. All receptors come from a male donor with early-stage non-small cell lung cancer. The CDR3 runs from the conserved cysteine through the conserved F or W. D genes are given only for firm matches. Rows may omit the clone size; those that give it use once, few, many or a size class.

v_gene: TRBV5-1; d_gene: .; abundance: .; j_gene: TRBJ2-1; CDR3nt: TGCGCCAGCAGCACAAGCTCCTACAATGAGCAGTTCTTC; CDR3aa: CASSTSSYNEQFF
v_gene: TRBV20-1; d_gene: .; abundance: many; j_gene: TRBJ2-5; CDR3nt: TGCAGTGCTAGGCCCCCCATAGAGACCCAGTACTTC; CDR3aa: CSARPPIETQYF
v_gene: TRBV20-1; d_gene: .; abundance: many; j_gene: TRBJ2-7; CDR3nt: TGCAGTGCTAGTTACCAGATGGGCCACTACGAGCAGTACTTC; CDR3aa: CSASYQMGHYEQYF
v_gene: TRBV7-9; d_gene: TRBD2; abundance: .; j_gene: TRBJ2-1; CDR3nt: TGTGCCAGCAGCTTAGCCTCTAGCGGGGGGGCGGATGAGCAGTTCTTC; CDR3aa: CASSLASSGGADEQFF
v_gene: TRBV11-3; d_gene: TRBD2; abundance: many; j_gene: TRBJ2-3; CDR3nt: TGTGCCAGCAGCTGGGGACTAGCGGGAGGGCCTAGCACAGATACGCAGTATTTT; CDR3aa: CASSWGLAGGPSTDTQYF
v_gene: TRBV7-9; d_gene: .; abundance: .; j_gene: TRBJ1-1; CDR3nt: TGTGCCAGCAGCGCCAGGGGAGGAGGACGGATCACTGAAGCTTTCTTT; CDR3aa: CASSARGGGRITEAFF
v_gene: TRBV3-1; d_gene: TRBD2; abundance: few; j_gene: TRBJ2-5; CDR3nt: TGTGCCAGCAGCCCTTGGACTAGCGGGGACCAAGAGACCCAGTACTTC; CDR3aa: CASSPWTSGDQETQYF
v_gene: TRBV5-1; d_gene: .; abundance: .; j_gene: TRBJ1-2; CDR3nt: TGCGCCAGCAGCTTAACAGGAAATAACTATGGCTACACCTTC; CDR3aa: CASSLTGNNYGYTF
v_gene: TRBV5-4; d_gene: TRBD2; abundance: medium-sized; j_gene: TRBJ2-3; CDR3nt: TGTGCCAGCAGCCCGGGGTGGATAGCGGGAGGTCCTAGCACAGATACGCAGTATTTT; CDR3aa: CASSPGWIAGGPSTDTQYF
v_gene: TRBV2; d_gene: .; abundance: .; j_gene: TRBJ2-7; CDR3nt: TGTGCCAGCAGGGTCCGGGGAACCTACGAGCAGTGCTTC; CDR3aa: CASRVRGTYEQCF
v_gene: TRBV20-1; d_gene: .; abundance: .; j_gene: TRBJ1-5; CDR3nt: TGCAGTGCTAGACGAAACAGGGACGACCAGCCCCAGCATTTT; CDR3aa: CSARRNRDDQPQHF
v_gene: TRBV6-2/TRBV6-3; d_gene: TRBD2; abundance: many; j_gene: TRBJ2-7; CDR3nt: TGTGCCAGCAGTGGCCCTGGAGCGGGAGCTTTCTACGAGCAGTACTTC; CDR3aa: CASSGPGAGAFYEQYF
v_gene: TRBV11-2; d_gene: .; abundance: many; j_gene: TRBJ2-1; CDR3nt: TGTGCCAGCAGCCCGCAGAATGAGCAGTTCTTC; CDR3aa: CASSPQNEQFF
v_gene: TRBV29-1; d_gene: .; abundance: many; j_gene: TRBJ2-3; CDR3nt: TGCAGCGTTTTCTCCACAGATACGCAGTATTTT; CDR3aa: CSVFSTDTQYF
v_gene: TRBV20-1; d_gene: .; abundance: many; j_gene: TRBJ2-3; CDR3nt: TGCAGTGCTAGAGGACCTCCCCGAGTGGGGGGCACAGATACGCAGTATTTT; CDR3aa: CSARGPPRVGGTDTQYF
v_gene: TRBV7-6; d_gene: .; abundance: few; j_gene: TRBJ2-5; CDR3nt: TGTGCCAGCAGCTTAGCGACAGGAGAGACCCAGTACTTC; CDR3aa: CASSLATGETQYF
v_gene: TRBV7-2; d_gene: .; abundance: many; j_gene: TRBJ1-2; CDR3nt: TGTGCCAGCAGCCCCCCAGAAGGCTACACCTTC; CDR3aa: CASSPPEGYTF
v_gene: TRBV2; d_gene: .; abundance: many; j_gene: TRBJ2-1; CDR3nt: TGTGCCAGCAGTGAAAGCCAGCTGGGCGATGAGCAGTTCTTC; CDR3aa: CASSESQLGDEQFF
v_gene: TRBV11-2; d_gene: TRBD2; abundance: many; j_gene: TRBJ2-1; CDR3nt: TGTGCCAGCATGGTGCTGCGCGGGGGGCCTGGGAATGAGCAGTTCTTC; CDR3aa: CASMVLRGGPGNEQFF
v_gene: TRBV12-3/TRBV12-4; d_gene: TRBD1; abundance: many; j_gene: TRBJ1-5; CDR3nt: TGTGCCAGCAGTTACCAGGGGGCTCAGCCCCAGCATTTT; CDR3aa: CASSYQGAQPQHF
v_gene: TRBV28; d_gene: .; abundance: many; j_gene: TRBJ2-3; CDR3nt: TGTGCCAGCAAACGCGGGATAATAACAGATACGCAGTATTTT; CDR3aa: CASKRGIITDTQYF